This entry describes one TCR beta chain. Its antigen is unknown. TEMRA cells were enriched by FACS, and CD4+ and CD8+ T cells were negatively isolated. RNA in amounts of roughly 0.5 to 1 ug was reverse transcribed with random hexamers. TCR beta CDR3 was amplified by immunoSEQ covering 54 Vbeta and 13 Jbeta. From the immunoSEQ multiplex PCR reads, TCRdb called clonotypes with MiXCR, one entry per CDR3 protein. The sample carries about 52,000 distinct CDR3 sequences, roughly 93% recorded once. This record comes from a study of CD8 T cells in Susac syndrome. Study-wide points: Regarding the TCR sequencing and HLA analysis, the study admitted that a relatively small number of individuals were involved.

The sequencing input was CD8+ T cells from PBMCs. This TCR was sampled from a human donor with multiple sclerosis.

The CDR3 coding sequence is TGTGCCAGCAGCTTAGCGATGGGGGGGCTGGCAGATACGCAGTATTTT. This sequence encodes CASSLAMGGLADTQYF. This chain connects TRBV7-8 to TRBJ2-3; D is possibly TRBD2 (7 bases). The germline V gene has CDR1 SGHVS and CDR2 FQNEAQ. The V end lost 0 bases, the J end lost 4 bases, and 14 bases lay between the germline ends. The length of the CDR3 is 16 residues.